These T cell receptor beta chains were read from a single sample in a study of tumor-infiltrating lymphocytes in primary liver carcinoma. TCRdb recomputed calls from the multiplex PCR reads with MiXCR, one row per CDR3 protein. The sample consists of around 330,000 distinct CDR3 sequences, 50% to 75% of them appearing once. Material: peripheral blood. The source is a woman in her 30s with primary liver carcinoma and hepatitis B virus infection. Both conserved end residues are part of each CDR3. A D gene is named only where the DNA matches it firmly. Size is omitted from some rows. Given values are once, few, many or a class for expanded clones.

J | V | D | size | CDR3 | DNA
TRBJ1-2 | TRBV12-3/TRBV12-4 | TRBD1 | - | CASGFDRAGYTF | TGTGCCAGCGGTTTCGACAGGGCTGGTTACACCTTC
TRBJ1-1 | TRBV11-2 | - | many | CAGSLNLPEAFF | TGTGCCGGCAGCTTAAACCTTCCTGAAGCTTTCTTT
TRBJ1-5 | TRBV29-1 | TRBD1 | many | CSVRQGNQPQHF | TGCAGCGTTAGACAGGGAAATCAGCCCCAGCATTTT
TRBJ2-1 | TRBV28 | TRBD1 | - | CASSLRQGWNEQFF | TGTGCCAGCAGTTTAAGACAGGGGTGGAATGAGCAGTTCTTC
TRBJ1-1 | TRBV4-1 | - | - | CASCRAPGSGVNTEAFF | TGCGCCAGCTGCCGGGCACCGGGGTCCGGGGTGAACACTGAAGCTTTCTTT
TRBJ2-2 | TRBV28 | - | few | CASRNSPGTGELFF | TGTGCCAGCAGAAATTCACCCGGGACCGGGGAGCTGTTTTTT
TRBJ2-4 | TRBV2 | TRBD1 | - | CASSGSGGGDKNIQYF | TGTGCCAGCAGTGGATCAGGGGGCGGAGATAAAAACATTCAGTACTTC
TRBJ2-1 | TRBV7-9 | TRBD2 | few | CASSLAHVTSETTNEQFF | TGTGCCAGTAGCTTAGCGCACGTAACTAGCGAGACAACCAATGAGCAGTTCTTC
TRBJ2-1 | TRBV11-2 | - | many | CASSPGARAYNEQFF | TGTGCCAGCAGCCCGGGGGCCCGAGCCTACAATGAGCAGTTCTTC
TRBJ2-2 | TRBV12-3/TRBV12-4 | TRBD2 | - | CASRPRGERENAGELFF | TGTGCCAGCAGACCGAGGGGGGAGCGGGAGAATGCCGGGGAGCTGTTTTTT
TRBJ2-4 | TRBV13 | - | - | CASSSRESKIIQYF | TGTGCCAGCAGCTCCCGGGAGAGCAAAATCATTCAGTACTTT
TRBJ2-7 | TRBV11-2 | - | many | CASSPGTLYEQYF | TGTGCCAGCAGCCCGGGAACACTTTACGAGCAGTACTTC
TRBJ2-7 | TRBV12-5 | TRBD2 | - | CASGLAGGEQYF | TGTGCTAGTGGTTTGGCGGGGGGCGAGCAGTACTTC
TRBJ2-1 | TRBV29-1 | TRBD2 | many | CSVEDMERGNNEQFF | TGCAGCGTTGAAGATATGGAGCGGGGGAACAATGAGCAGTTCTTC
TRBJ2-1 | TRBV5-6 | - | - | CASSLAVQGLEQSF | TGTGCCAGCAGCTTGGCCGTTCAGGGGCTTGAGCAGTCCTTC
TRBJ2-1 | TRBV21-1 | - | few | CASSKEAGGSNEQFF | TGTGCCAGCAGCAAAGAGGCGGGAGGTAGCAATGAGCAGTTCTTC
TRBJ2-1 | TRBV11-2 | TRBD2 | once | CASSLGLTSGVSFYNEHFF | TGTGCCAGCAGCTTAGGCCTGACTAGCGGGGTAAGCTTCTACAATGAGCACTTCTTC
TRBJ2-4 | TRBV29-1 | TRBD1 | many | CSVLSGQGIGKNIQYF | TGCAGCGTCCTGTCGGGACAGGGGATAGGCAAAAACATTCAGTACTTC
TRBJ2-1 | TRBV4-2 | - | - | CANSQGTNDQFF | TGTGCCAACAGCCAAGGGACCAATGATCAGTTCTTC
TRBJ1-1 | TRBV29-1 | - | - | CSVEVRGNNTEAFF | TGCAGCGTTGAGGTTCGGGGGAATAACACTGAAGCTTTCTTT
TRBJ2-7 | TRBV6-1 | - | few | CASSSDSPYEQYF | TGTGCCAGCAGCTCGGACAGCCCCTACGAGCAGTACTTC
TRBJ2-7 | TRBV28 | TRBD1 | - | CTSSWQGQGIYEQYF | TGTACCAGCAGTTGGCAGGGACAGGGGATCTACGAGCAGTACTTC
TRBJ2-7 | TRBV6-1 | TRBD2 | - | CASTRSTSASYEQYF | TGTGCCAGCACTAGAAGCACTAGCGCGTCCTACGAGCAGTACTTC
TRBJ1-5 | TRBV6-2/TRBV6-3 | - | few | CASSPRGASNQPQHF | TGTGCCAGCAGTCCCCGGGGGGCTAGCAATCAGCCCCAGCATTTT
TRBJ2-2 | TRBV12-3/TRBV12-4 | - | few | CASSLSRELFF | TGTGCCAGCAGTTTATCCCGAGAGCTGTTTTTT
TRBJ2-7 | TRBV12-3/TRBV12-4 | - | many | CASSFRGQGNHEQYF | TGTGCCAGCAGTTTTCGGGGGCAGGGTAATCACGAGCAGTACTTC
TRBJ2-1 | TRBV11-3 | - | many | CASSLGGTLRDEQFF | TGTGCCAGCAGCTTAGGTGGGACACTGCGGGATGAGCAGTTCTTC
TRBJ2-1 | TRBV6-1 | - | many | CASSQNNNEQFF | TGTGCCAGCAGCCAAAATAACAATGAGCAGTTCTTC
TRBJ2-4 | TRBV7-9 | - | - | CASSNYAGTKNIQYF | TGTGCCAGCAGCAACTACGCCGGGACCAAAAACATTCAGTACTTC
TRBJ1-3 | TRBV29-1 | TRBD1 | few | CSVGTGKNGNTIYF | TGCAGCGTAGGGACAGGGAAGAATGGAAACACCATATATTTT
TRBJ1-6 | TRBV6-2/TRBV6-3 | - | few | CASREGFTYNSPLHF | TGTGCCAGCAGGGAGGGGTTCACCTATAATTCACCCCTCCACTTT
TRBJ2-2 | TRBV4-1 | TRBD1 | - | CASSQGQGSPGELFF | TGCGCCAGCAGCCAGGGACAGGGCTCCCCCGGGGAGCTGTTTTTT
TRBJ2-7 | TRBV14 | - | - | CASMLEGEAEQYF | TGTGCCAGCATGCTAGAGGGAGAGGCCGAGCAGTACTTC
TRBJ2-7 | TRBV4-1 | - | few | CASSQDYASPYEQYF | TGCGCCAGCAGCCAAGATTACGCGTCCCCCTACGAGCAGTACTTC
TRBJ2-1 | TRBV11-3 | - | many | CASSSRSANEQFF | TGTGCCAGCAGCTCCCGAAGTGCAAATGAGCAGTTCTTC
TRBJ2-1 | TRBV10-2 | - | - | CASHDSSREQFF | TGCGCCAGTCACGACTCTTCTCGGGAGCAGTTCTTC
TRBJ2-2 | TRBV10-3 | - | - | CAISPDRIAGELFF | TGTGCCATCAGCCCTGACAGGATAGCCGGGGAGCTGTTTTTT
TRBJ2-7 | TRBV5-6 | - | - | CASSPTGTTYVQYF | TGTGCCAGCAGCCCCACCGGGACGACCTACGTGCAGTACTTC
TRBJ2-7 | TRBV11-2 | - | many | CASSRFTHGRGYEQYF | TGTGCCAGCAGCCGTTTTACCCACGGGAGAGGGTACGAGCAGTACTTC
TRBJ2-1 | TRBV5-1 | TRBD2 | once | CASSLYGTSGRPYNEQFF | TGCGCCAGCAGCTTGTACGGGACTAGCGGGAGACCTTACAATGAGCAGTTCTTC
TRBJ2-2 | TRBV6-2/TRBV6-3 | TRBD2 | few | CAARGDSGRIPGELFF | TGTGCCGCCCGCGGAGATAGCGGGAGGATACCCGGGGAGCTGTTTTTT
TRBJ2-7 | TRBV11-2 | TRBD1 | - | CASRLVVGTALQAEQYF | TGTGCCAGCAGATTAGTAGTCGGGACAGCCTTACAGGCCGAGCAGTACTTC
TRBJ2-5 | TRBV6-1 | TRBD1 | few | CASSEETGTGQETQYF | TGTGCCAGCAGTGAAGAGACAGGGACAGGCCAAGAGACCCAGTACTTC
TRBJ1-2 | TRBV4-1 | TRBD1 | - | CASSQTGGTGAGYTF | TGCGCCAGCAGCCAAACGGGGGGGACAGGCGCTGGCTACACCTTC
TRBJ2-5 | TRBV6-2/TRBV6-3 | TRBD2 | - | CACSYAGESETQYF | TGTGCCTGCAGTTACGCGGGAGAGTCGGAGACCCAGTACTTC
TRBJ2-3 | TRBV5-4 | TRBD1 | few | CASSLPGQGTDTQYF | TGTGCCAGCAGCCTGCCGGGACAGGGCACAGATACGCAGTATTTT
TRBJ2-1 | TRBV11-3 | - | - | CAISSLPAGEQFF | TGTGCCATCAGCTCCCTACCAGCCGGCGAGCAGTTCTTC
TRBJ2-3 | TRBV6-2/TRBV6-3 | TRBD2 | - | CASSTSVGDAQYF | TGTGCCAGCAGTACTAGCGTGGGGGATGCGCAGTATTTT
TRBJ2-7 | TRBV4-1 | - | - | CASSHGAYYEQYF | TGCGCCAGCAGCCACGGAGCATACTACGAGCAGTACTTC
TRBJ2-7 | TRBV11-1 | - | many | CASSLVRGSSYEQYF | TGTGCCAGCAGCTTAGTGAGGGGGAGCTCCTACGAGCAGTACTTC
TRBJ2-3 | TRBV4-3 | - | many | CASSQGPRGQSRDTQYF | TGCGCCAGCAGCCAAGGTCCGCGAGGACAGAGTCGAGATACGCAGTATTTT
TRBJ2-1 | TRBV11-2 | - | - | CASSLVGLEQFF | TGTGCCAGCAGCTTAGTGGGCCTTGAGCAATTCTTC
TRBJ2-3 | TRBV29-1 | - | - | CSVENGCIIHTDTQYF | TGCAGCGTTGAAAATGGTTGTATCATCCACACAGATACGCAGTATTTT
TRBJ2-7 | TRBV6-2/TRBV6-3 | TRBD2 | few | CASTLGLAGREQYF | TGTGCCAGCACCCTAGGACTAGCGGGGCGCGAGCAGTACTTC
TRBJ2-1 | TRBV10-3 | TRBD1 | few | CAIQRQGAGREQFF | TGTGCCATTCAACGACAGGGGGCGGGCAGGGAGCAGTTCTTC